The next 3 T cell receptor beta chains were all read from a single sample in a study of T-cell reconstitution after alpha-beta-depleted transplantation in children. Construction of the TCRbeta library involved unique molecular identifiers. TCRdb called the PCR reads again in MiXCR, with one record for every CDR3 protein. Among 500,000 to 750,000 distinct CDR3 sequences listed, roughly 30% were seen once. The material sequenced was PBMCs, taken before TCRalphabeta/CD19-depleted stem cell transplant. The source is a boy under three years old with Wiskott-Aldrich syndrome, due to receive a stem cell transplant.

V is TRBV27 and J is TRBJ2-1, with 8 bases matching TRBD2. The V and J ends lost 5 bases and 8 bases, in that order; junction bases with no gene match: 14. The CDR3 is made up of 16 amino acids. Per the germline V gene, CDR1 is MNHEY and CDR2 is SMNVEV (reference sequence). As DNA, the CDR3 is TGTGCCAGCAGTCACCGCCGACGGGAGGGCGGGGATGAGCAGTTCTTC. Translated: CASSHRRREGGDEQFF.

This clonotype has just a few counts. V and J are TRBV11-1 and TRBJ2-7; 8 bases are shared with TRBD2. Germline assignment: CDR1 SGHAT and CDR2 FQDESV (reference sequence). J gave up 3 bases and V 5 bases, and 9 bases lay outside the gene matches. The length of the CDR3 is 15 residues. The CDR3 region is CASSTTSGSIYEQYF. The CDR3, as DNA: TGTGCCAGCAGCACCACTAGCGGATCCATCTACGAGCAGTACTTC.

The V and J genes are TRBV10-2 and TRBJ2-2; weak D call: TRBD2 (6 bases). Trimming shortened V by 4 bases and J by 7 bases, and 13 bases separated the two germline ends. The CDR3 is 14 residues long. The germline V gene has CDR1 WSHSY and CDR2 SAAADI. The CDR3 coding sequence is TGCGCCAGCAGTGGGACTATCTATGACGGGGAGCTGTTTTTT. This encodes CASSGTIYDGELFF.